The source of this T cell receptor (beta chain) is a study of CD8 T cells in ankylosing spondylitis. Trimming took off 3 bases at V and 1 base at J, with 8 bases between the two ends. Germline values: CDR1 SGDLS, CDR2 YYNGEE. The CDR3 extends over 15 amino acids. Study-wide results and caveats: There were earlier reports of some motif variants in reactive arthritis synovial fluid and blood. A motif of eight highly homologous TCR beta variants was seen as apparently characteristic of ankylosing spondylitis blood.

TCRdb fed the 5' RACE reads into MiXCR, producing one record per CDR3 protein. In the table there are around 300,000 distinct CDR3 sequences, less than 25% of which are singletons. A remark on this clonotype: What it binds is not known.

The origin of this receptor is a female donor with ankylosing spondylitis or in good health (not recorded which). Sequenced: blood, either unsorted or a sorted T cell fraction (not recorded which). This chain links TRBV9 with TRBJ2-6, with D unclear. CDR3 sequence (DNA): TGTGCCAGCAGCGAGACTGGTTCTGGGGCCAACGTCCTGACTTTC. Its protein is CASSETGSGANVLTF.